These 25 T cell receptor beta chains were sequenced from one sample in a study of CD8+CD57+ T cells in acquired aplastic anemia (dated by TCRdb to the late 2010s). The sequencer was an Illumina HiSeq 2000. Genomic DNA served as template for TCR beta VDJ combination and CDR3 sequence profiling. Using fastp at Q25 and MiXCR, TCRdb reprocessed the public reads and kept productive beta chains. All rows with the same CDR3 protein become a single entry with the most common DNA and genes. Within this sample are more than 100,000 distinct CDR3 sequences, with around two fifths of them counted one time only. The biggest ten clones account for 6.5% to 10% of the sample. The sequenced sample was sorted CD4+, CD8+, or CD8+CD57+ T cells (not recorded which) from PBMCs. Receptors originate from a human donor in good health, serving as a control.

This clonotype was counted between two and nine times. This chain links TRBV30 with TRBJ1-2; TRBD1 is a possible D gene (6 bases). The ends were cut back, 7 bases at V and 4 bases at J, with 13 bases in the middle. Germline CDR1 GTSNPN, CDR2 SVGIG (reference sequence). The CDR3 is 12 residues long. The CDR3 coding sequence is TGTGCCTCCTCCGGGGGGCCCTATGGCTACACCTTC. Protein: CASSGGPYGYTF.

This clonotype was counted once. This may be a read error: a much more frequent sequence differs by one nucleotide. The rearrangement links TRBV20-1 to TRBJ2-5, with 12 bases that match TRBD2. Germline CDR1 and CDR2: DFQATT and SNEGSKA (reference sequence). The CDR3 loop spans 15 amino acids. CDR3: CSARRLAGDKETQCF. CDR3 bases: TGCAGTGCTAGAAGACTAGCGGGGGATAAAGAGACCCAGTGCTTC.

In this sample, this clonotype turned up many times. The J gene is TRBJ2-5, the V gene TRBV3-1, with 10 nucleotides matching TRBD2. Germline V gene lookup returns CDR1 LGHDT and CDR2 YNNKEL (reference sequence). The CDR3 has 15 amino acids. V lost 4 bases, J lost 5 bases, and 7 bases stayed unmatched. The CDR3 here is CASSLSGGAGETQYF. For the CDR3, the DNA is TGTGCCAGCAGCCTGAGCGGGGGGGCCGGGGAGACCCAGTACTTC.

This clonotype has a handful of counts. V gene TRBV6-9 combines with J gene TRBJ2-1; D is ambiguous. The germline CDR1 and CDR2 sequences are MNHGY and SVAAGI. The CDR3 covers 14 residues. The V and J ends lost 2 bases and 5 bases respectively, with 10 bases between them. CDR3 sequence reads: CASSYPGDNNEQFF. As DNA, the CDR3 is TGTGCCAGCAGTTATCCTGGAGACAACAATGAGCAGTTCTTC.

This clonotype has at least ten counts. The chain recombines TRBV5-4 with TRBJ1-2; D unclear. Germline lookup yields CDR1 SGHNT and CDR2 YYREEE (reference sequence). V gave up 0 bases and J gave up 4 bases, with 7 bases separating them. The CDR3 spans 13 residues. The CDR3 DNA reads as TGTGCCAGCAGCTTGGACAGATTCTATGGCTACACCTTC. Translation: CASSLDRFYGYTF.

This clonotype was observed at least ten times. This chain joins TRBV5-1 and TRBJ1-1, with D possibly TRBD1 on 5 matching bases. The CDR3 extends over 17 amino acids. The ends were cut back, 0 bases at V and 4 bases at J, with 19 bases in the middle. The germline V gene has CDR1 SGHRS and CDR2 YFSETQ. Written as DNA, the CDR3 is TGCGCCAGCAGCTTGGGGGTCTGGGAGGGGAGAGGCACTGAAGCTTTCTTT. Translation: CASSLGVWEGRGTEAFF.

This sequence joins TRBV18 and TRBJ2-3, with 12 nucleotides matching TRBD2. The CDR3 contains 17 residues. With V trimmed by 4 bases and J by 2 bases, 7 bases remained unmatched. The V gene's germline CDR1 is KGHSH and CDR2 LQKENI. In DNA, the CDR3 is TGTGCCAGCTCACGAACGACTAGCGGGAGCTTCACAGATACGCAGTATTTT. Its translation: CASSRTTSGSFTDTQYF.

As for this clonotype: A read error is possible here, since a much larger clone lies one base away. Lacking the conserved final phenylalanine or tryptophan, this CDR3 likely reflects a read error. The CDR3 loop is CASSASSDGELFS. In DNA form, the CDR3 reads TGTGCCAGCAGCGCCTCTAGCGATGGGGAGCTGTTTTCT. The chain has TRBV3-1 and TRBJ2-2; D is perhaps TRBD2 (6 bases). The germline V gene has CDR1 LGHDT and CDR2 YNNKEL (reference sequence). The germline V and J ends were trimmed by 5 bases and 8 bases, with 12 bases remaining between them. The CDR3 covers 13 residues.

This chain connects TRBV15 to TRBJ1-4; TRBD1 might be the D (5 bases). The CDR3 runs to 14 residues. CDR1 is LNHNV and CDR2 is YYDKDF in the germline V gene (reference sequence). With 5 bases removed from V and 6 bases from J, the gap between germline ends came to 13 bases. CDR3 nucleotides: TGTGCCACCAGCGTCGGGGGGACTGATGAAAAACTGTTTTTT. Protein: CATSVGGTDEKLFF.

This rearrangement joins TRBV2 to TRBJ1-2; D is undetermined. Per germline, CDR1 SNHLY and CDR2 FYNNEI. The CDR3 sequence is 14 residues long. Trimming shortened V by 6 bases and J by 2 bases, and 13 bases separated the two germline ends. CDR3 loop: CASRGPDQNYGYTF. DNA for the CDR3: TGTGCCAGCAGGGGTCCGGACCAAAACTATGGCTACACCTTC.

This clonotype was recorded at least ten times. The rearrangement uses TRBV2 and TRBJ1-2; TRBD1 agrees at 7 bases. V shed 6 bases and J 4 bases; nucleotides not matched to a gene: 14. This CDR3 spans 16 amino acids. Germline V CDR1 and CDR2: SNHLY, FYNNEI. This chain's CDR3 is CASSDQRTGAPYGYTF. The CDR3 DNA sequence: TGTGCCAGCAGCGACCAGAGGACAGGCGCACCCTATGGCTACACCTTC.

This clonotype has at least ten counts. CDR3 nucleotides: TGTGCCAGTAGTATAAATGCGCGAGGGAGCGAAGCTTTCTTT. As protein: CASSINARGSEAFF. This chain uses TRBV19 with TRBJ1-1; D gene ambiguous. This CDR3 is built from 14 residues. The V gene lost 2 bases and the J gene lost 8 bases, with 15 bases spanning the gap. The V gene's germline CDR1 is LNHDA and CDR2 SQIVND (reference sequence).

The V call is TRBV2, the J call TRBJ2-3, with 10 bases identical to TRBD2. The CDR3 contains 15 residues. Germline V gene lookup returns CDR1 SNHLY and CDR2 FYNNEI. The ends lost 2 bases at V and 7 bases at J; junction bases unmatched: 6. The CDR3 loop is CASSETSGVINTQYF. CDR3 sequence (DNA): TGTGCCAGCAGTGAAACTAGCGGGGTTATAAATACGCAGTATTTT. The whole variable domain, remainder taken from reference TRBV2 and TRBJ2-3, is EPEVTQTPSHQVTQMGQEVILRCVPISNHLYFYWYRQILGQKVEFLVSFYNNEISEKSEIFDDQFSVERPDGSNFTLKIRSTKLEDSAMYFCASSETSGVINTQYFGPGTRLTVL.

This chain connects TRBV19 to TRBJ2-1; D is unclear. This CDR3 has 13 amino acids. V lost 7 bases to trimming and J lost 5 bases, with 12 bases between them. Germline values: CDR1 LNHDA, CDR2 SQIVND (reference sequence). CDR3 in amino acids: CASKDLENNEQFF. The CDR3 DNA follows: TGTGCCAGTAAGGACCTAGAGAACAATGAGCAGTTCTTC.

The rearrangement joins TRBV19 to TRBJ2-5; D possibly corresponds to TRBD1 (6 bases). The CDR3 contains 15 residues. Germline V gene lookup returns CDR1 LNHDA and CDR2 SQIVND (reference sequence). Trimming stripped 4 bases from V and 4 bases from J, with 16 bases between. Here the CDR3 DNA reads TGTGCCAGTAGTACCCATTTCGGGGACACAGAGACCCAGTACTTC. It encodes CASSTHFGDTETQYF.

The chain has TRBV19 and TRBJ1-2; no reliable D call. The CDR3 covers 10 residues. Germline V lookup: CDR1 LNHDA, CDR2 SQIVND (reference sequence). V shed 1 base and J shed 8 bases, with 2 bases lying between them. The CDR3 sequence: CASSIGGYTF. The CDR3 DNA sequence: TGTGCCAGTAGTATAGGGGGCTACACCTTC.

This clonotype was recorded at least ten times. This CDR3 is CASRPNLRAQETQYF. For the CDR3, the DNA is TGTGCCAGCAGACCTAACCTCAGGGCACAAGAGACCCAGTACTTC. The chain links TRBV3-1 to TRBJ2-5, with a tentative D call TRBD1 (5 bases). Looked up from germline, CDR1 is LGHDT and CDR2 is YNNKEL (reference sequence). The CDR3 is made up of 15 amino acids. Trimming left V 6 bases short and J 2 bases short, with 16 bases between.

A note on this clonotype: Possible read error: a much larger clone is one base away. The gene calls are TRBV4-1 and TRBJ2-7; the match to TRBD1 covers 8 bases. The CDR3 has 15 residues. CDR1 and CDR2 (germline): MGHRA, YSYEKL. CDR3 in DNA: TGCGCCCGCAGCTCCCGACAGGGGTTCGACTACGAGCAGTACTTC. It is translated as CARSSRQGFDYEQYF.

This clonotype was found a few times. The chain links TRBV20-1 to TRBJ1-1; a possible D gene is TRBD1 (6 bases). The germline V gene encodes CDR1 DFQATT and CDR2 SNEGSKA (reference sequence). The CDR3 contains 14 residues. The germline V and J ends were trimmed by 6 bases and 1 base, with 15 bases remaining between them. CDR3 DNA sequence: TGCAGTGCCACCCGGGGGGGGCCGAACACTGAAGCTTTCTTT. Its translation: CSATRGGPNTEAFF.

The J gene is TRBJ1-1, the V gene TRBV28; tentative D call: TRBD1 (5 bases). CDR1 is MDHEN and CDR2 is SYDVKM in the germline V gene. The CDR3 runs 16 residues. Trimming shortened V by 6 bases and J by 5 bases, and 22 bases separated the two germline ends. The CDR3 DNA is TGTGCCAGCAGGCTGGCCCCGGGGGATAAAGGGACTGAAGCTTTCTTT. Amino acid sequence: CASRLAPGDKGTEAFF.

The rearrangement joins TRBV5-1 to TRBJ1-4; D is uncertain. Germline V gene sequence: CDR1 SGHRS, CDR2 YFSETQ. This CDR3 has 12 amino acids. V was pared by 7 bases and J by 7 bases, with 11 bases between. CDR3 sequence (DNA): TGCGCCAGCCGAGCGGACCCTGAAAAACTGTTTTTT. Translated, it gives CASRADPEKLFF.

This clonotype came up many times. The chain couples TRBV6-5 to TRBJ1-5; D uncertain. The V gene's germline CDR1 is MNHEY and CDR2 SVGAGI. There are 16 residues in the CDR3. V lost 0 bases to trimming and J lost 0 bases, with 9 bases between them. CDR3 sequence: CASSYSARDSNQPQHF. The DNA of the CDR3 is TGTGCCAGCAGTTACTCCGCCCGGGATAGCAATCAGCCCCAGCATTTT.

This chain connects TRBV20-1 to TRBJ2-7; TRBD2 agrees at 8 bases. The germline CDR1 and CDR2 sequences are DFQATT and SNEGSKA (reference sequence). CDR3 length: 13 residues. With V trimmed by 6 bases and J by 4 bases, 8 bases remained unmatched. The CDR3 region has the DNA TGCAGTGCCGGACTAGCAGGAAGGTACGAGCAGTACTTC. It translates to CSAGLAGRYEQYF.

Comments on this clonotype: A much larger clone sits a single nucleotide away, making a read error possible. The CDR3 here is CASRYGTLETQYF. The CDR3 DNA sequence: TGTGCCAGCAGGTATGGGACCCTAGAGACCCAGTACTTC. The chain is built from TRBV25-1 and TRBJ2-5, with D tentatively TRBD1 or TRBD2 (5 bases each). V dropped 6 bases and J dropped 4 bases, with 12 bases sitting between them. Germline V lookup: CDR1 MGHDK, CDR2 SYGVNS. The CDR3 runs 13 residues.

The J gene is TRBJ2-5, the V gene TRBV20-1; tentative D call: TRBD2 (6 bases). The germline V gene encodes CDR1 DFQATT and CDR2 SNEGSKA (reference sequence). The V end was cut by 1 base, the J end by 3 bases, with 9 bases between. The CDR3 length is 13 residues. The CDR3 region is CSARVAGKETQYF. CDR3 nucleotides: TGCAGTGCTAGAGTTGCGGGGAAAGAGACCCAGTACTTC.